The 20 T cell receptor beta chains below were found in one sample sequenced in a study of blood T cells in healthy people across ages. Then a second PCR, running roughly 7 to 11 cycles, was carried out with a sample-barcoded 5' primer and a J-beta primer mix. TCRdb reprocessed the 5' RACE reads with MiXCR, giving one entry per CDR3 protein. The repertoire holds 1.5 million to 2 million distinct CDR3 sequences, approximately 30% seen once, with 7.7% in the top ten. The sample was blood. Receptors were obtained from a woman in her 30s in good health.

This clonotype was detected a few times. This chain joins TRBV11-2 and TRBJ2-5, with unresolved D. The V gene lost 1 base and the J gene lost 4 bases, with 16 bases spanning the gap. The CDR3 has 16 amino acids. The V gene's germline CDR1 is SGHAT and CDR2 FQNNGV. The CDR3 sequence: CASSLVGRAVLETQYF. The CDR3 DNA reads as TGTGCCAGCAGCTTAGTAGGTCGGGCTGTATTAGAGACCCAGTACTTC.

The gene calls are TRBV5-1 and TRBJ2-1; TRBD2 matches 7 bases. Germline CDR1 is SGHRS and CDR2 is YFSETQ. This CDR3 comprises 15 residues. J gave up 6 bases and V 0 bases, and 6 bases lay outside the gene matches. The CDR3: CASSLVLGLSNEQFF. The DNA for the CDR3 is TGCGCCAGCAGCTTGGTTCTGGGACTAAGCAATGAGCAGTTCTTC.

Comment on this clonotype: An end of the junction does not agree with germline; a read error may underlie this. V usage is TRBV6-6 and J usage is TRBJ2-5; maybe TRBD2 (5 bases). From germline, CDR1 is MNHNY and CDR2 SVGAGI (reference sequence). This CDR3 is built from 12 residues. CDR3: CAGSPPGETQYF. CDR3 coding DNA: TGTGCCGGCAGCCCGCCGGGGGAGACCCAGTACTTC.

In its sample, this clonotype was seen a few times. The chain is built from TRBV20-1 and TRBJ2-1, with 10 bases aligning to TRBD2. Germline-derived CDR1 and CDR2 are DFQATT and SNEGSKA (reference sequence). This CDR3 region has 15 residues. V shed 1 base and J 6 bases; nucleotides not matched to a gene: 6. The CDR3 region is CSARGGLASSNEQFF. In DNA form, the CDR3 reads TGCAGTGCTAGAGGGGGACTAGCGTCCAGCAATGAGCAGTTCTTC.

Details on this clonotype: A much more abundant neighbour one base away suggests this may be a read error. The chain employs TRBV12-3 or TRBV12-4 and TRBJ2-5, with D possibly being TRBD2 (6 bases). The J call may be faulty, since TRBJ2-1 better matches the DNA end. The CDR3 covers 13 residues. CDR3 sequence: CASSFRGIETQFF. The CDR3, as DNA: TGTGCCAGCAGTTTTCGCGGGATAGAGACCCAGTTCTTC.

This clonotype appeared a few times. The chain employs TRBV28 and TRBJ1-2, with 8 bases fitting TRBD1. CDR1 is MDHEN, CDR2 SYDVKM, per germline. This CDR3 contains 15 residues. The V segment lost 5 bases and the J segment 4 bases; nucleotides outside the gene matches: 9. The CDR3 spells CASSPRTGLRYGYTF. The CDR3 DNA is TGTGCCAGCAGTCCCCGGACAGGGCTCCGCTATGGCTACACCTTC.

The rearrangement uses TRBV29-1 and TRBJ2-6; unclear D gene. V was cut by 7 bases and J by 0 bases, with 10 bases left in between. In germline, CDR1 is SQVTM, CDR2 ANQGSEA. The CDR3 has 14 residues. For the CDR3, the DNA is TGCAGCGGAATACTGAGCTCTGGGGCCAACGTCCTGACTTTC. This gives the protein CSGILSSGANVLTF.

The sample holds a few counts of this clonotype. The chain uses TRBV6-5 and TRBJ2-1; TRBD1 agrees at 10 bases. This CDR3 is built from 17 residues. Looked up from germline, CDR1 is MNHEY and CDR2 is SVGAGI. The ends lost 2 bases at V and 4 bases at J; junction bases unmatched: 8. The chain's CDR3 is CASSYHTGQGGYNEQFF. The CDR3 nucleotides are TGTGCCAGCAGTTACCACACCGGACAGGGGGGGTACAATGAGCAGTTCTTC.

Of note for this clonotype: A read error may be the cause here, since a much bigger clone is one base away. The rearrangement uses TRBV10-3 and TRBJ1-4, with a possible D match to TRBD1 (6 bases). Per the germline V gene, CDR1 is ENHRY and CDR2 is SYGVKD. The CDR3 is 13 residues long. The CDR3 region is CAIRRQANEELFF. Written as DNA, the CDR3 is TGTGCCATCAGAAGACAGGCCAATGAAGAACTGTTTTTT.

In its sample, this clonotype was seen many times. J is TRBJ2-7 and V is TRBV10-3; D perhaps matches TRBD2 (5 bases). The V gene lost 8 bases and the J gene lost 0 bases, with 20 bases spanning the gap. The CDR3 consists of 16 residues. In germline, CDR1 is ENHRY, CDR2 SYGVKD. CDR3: CAIRPSGSRSSYEQYF. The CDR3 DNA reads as TGTGCCATCCGCCCCTCGGGGTCTAGGAGCTCCTACGAGCAGTACTTC.

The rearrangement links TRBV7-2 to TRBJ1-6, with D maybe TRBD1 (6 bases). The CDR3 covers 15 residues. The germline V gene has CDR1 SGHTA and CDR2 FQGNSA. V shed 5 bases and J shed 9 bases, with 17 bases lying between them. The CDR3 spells CASSDQQGRGSPLHF. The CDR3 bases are TGTGCCAGCAGCGATCAACAGGGACGAGGTTCACCCCTCCACTTT.

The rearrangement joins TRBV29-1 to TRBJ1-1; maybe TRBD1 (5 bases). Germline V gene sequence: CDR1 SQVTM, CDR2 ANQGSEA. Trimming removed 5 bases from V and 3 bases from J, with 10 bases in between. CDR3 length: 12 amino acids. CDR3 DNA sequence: TGCAGCGTTTGGGACTGGGACACTGAAGCTTTCTTT. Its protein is CSVWDWDTEAFF.

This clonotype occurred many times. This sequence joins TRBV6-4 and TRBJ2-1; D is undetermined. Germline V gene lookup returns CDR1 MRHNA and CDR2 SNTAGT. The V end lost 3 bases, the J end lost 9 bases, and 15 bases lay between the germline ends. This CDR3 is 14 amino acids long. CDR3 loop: CASSEFNRGGEQFF. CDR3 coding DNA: TGTGCCAGCAGTGAATTCAACCGAGGTGGTGAGCAGTTCTTC.

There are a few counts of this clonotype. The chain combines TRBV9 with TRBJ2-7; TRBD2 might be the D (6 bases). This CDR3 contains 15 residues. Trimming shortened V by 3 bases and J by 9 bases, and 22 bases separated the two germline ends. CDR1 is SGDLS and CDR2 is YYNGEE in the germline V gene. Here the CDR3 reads CASSGPAAGRAGQYF. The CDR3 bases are TGTGCCAGCAGCGGGCCCGCGGCGGGACGGGCCGGGCAGTACTTC. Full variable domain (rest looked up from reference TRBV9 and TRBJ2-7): DSGVTQTPKHLITATGQRVTLRCSPRSGDLSVYWYQQSLDQGLQFLIQYYNGEERAKGNILERFSAQQFPDLHSELNLSSLELGDSALYFCASSGPAAGRAGQYFGPGTRLTVT.

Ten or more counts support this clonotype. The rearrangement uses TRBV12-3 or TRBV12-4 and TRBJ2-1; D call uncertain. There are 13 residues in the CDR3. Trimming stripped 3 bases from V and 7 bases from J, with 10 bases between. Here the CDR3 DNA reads TGTGCCAGCAGTTTCTCCCCTCTTAATGAGCAGTTCTTC. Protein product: CASSFSPLNEQFF.

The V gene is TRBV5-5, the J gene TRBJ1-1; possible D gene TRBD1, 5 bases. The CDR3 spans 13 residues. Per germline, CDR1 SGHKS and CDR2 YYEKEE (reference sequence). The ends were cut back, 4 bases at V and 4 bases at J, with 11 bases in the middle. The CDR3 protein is CASSMGGVTEAFF. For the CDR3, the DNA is TGTGCCAGCAGCATGGGGGGGGTCACTGAAGCTTTCTTT.

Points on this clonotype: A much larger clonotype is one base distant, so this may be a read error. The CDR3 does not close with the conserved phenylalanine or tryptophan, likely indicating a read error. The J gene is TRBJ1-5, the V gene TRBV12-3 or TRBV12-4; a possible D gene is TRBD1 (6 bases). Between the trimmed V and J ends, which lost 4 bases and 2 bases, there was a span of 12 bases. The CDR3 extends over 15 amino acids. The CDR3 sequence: CASSSDRGRNQPQHL. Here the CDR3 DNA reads TGTGCCAGCAGTTCCGACCGGGGGCGCAATCAGCCCCAGCATTTG.

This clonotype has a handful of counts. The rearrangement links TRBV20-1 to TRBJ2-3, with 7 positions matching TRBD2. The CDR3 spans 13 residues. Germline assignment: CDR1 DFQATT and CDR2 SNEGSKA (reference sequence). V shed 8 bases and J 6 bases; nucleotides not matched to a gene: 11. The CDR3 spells CSPYRGGADTQYF. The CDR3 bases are TGCAGTCCCTACCGGGGAGGGGCGGATACGCAGTATTTT.

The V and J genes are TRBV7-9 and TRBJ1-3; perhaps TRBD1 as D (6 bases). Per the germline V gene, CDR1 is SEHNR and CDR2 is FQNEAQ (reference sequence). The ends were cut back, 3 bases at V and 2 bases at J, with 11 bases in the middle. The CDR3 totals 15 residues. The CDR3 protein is CASSLMGAPGNTIYF. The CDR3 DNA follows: TGTGCCAGCAGCTTGATGGGGGCCCCTGGAAACACCATATATTTT.

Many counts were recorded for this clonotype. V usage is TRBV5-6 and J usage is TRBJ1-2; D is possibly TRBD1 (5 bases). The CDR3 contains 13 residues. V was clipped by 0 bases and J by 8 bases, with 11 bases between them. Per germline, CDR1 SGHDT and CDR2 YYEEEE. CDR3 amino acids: CASSLGDGRGYTF. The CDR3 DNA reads TGTGCCAGCAGCTTGGGGGACGGTAGGGGCTACACCTTC. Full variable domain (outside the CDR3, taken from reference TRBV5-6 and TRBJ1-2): DAGVTQSPTHLIKTRGQQVTLRCSPKSGHDTVSWYQQALGQGPQFIFQYYEEEERQRGNFPDRFSGHQFPNYSSELNVNALLLGDSALYLCASSLGDGRGYTFGSGTRLTVV.